The 30 T cell receptor beta chains below all came from one sample that was sequenced in a study of tissue T cells after allogeneic stem cell transplantation. TCRdb keeps only in-frame clones here, not all; method: immunoSEQ multiplex PCR. The sample consists of 3,500 to 4,500 clones, roughly 78% of them appearing once. Enrolled prospectively were adult allogeneic hematopoietic cell transplant recipients whose graft-versus-host disease was steroid-refractory. This specimen consisted of esophageal tissue, obtained at autopsy. Source of these receptors: a male patient older than 55 with steroid-refractory graft-versus-host disease after an allogeneic stem cell transplant. The graft donor may have contributed some T cells.

The chain combines TRBV6-5 with TRBJ1-1; D ambiguous. Trimming cost V 6 bases and J 1 base, with 9 bases left between them. The CDR3 consists of 13 residues. CDR1 is MNHEY, CDR2 SVGAGI, per germline. In DNA form, the CDR3 reads TGTGCCAGCAGCCTAAGAGGGAACACTGAAGCTTTCTTT. Translating it yields CASSLRGNTEAFF.

This clone was seen a few times. The chain links TRBV4-2 to TRBJ1-5; D gene unclear. CDR3 length: 17 residues. Germline V gives CDR1 LGHNA, CDR2 YNFKEQ. Trimming cost V 5 bases and J 3 bases, with 20 bases left between them. The CDR3 loop reads CASSYYHSGSVNQPQHF. DNA for the CDR3: TGTGCCAGCAGCTACTACCATAGTGGTTCCGTCAATCAGCCCCAGCATTTT.

The V gene is TRBV12-3 or TRBV12-4, the J gene TRBJ2-2; 7 bases map to TRBD1. CDR3 length: 12 residues. The V and J ends lost 7 bases and 6 bases, in that order; junction bases with no gene match: 2. This chain's CDR3 is CASTTGAGELFF. CDR3 in DNA: TGTGCCAGCACCACAGGGGCCGGGGAGCTGTTTTTT.

Written as DNA, the CDR3 is TGTGCCAGCGGGAGGTGGCCTAATGAAAAACTGTTTTTT. Translation: CASGRWPNEKLFF. V usage is TRBV2 and J usage is TRBJ1-4; D remains ambiguous. This CDR3 contains 13 residues. Germline CDR1 reads SNHLY; CDR2 reads FYNNEI. V lost 8 bases and J 3 bases, leaving 10 bases between the germline ends.

The chain joins TRBV5-5 to TRBJ2-1; D gene ambiguous. The germline gives CDR1 SGHKS, CDR2 YYEKEE (reference sequence). This CDR3 spans 12 amino acids. Trimming cost V 2 bases and J 6 bases, with 6 bases left between them. This CDR3 is CASSFLFNEQFF. The CDR3 coding sequence is TGTGCCAGCAGCTTCTTATTCAATGAGCAGTTCTTC.

V is TRBV20-1 and J is TRBJ1-1, with a tentative D call TRBD1 (5 bases). The V end lost 3 bases, the J end lost 1 base, and 12 bases lay between the germline ends. CDR3 size: 14 residues. Per the germline V gene, CDR1 is DFQATT and CDR2 is SNEGSKA (reference sequence). CDR3 in amino acids: CSASLTGRNTEAFF. DNA for the CDR3: TGCAGTGCTAGTTTGACGGGGCGGAACACTGAAGCTTTCTTT.

This chain links TRBV4-2 with TRBJ2-5; D perhaps matches TRBD2 (5 bases). CDR1 is LGHNA, CDR2 YNFKEQ, per germline. The CDR3 spans 15 residues. V shed 4 bases and J shed 0 bases, with 12 bases lying between them. In DNA, the CDR3 is TGTGCCAGCAGCCTAACCGCGGGCAACCAAGAGACCCAGTACTTC. Its protein is CASSLTAGNQETQYF.

This clone is labeled as large. The rearrangement links TRBV30 to TRBJ1-6, with 7 bases fitting TRBD1. This CDR3 is 13 amino acids long. Per germline, CDR1 GTSNPN and CDR2 SVGIG (reference sequence). V was clipped by 2 bases and J by 10 bases; unmatched bases: 5. Here the CDR3 reads CAWSPGTASPLHF. For the CDR3, the DNA is TGTGCCTGGAGTCCCGGGACAGCCTCACCCCTCCACTTT.

This sequence joins TRBV6-2 or TRBV6-3 and TRBJ1-2; TRBD1 aligns across 9 bases. Germline CDR1 and CDR2: MNHEY and SVGEGT. The CDR3 runs 17 residues. The V and J ends lost 2 bases and 4 bases, in that order; junction bases with no gene match: 11. CDR3 loop: CASSYTWTGVGSYGYTF. CDR3 sequence (DNA): TGTGCCAGCAGTTACACCTGGACAGGGGTGGGCTCCTATGGCTACACCTTC.

The rearrangement joins TRBV2 to TRBJ2-2; D assignment may be TRBD1 or TRBD2 (5 bases each). The CDR3 is 15 amino acids. Germline V gene sequence: CDR1 SNHLY, CDR2 FYNNEI. The ends were cut back, 6 bases at V and 5 bases at J, with 16 bases in the middle. CDR3 region: CASRRGRTGTGELFF. The CDR3 DNA is TGTGCCAGCAGGAGGGGTAGAACGGGGACCGGGGAGCTGTTTTTT.

The CDR3 here is CASSPLEQPQHF. CDR3 sequence (DNA): TGTGCCAGCAGCCCCCTCGAACAGCCCCAGCATTTT. The rearrangement links TRBV7-9 to TRBJ1-5; D not resolved. CDR3 length: 12 residues. V dropped 5 bases and J dropped 7 bases, with 9 bases sitting between them. Germline loops: CDR1 SEHNR, CDR2 FQNEAQ (reference sequence). Combining the CDR3 with reference TRBV7-9 and TRBJ1-5 gives the whole variable domain DTGVSQNPRHKITKRGQNVTFRCDPISEHNRLYWYRQTLGQGPEFLTYFQNEAQLEKSRLLSDRFSAERPKGSFSTLEIQRTEQGDSAMYLCASSPLEQPQHFGDGTRLSIL.

V and J are TRBV19 and TRBJ1-2; 8 positions agree with TRBD1. V lost 4 bases, J lost 6 bases, and 4 bases stayed unmatched. Germline V CDR1 and CDR2: LNHDA, SQIVND (reference sequence). The CDR3 totals 13 residues. CDR3 protein: CASSKTGGDGYTF. CDR3 coding DNA: TGTGCCAGTAGTAAAACAGGGGGTGATGGCTACACCTTC.

The rearrangement uses TRBV13 and TRBJ2-5, with unresolved D. Between the trimmed V and J ends, which lost 2 bases and 3 bases, there was a span of 7 bases. The CDR3 extends over 13 amino acids. Looked up from germline, CDR1 is PRHDT and CDR2 is FYEKMQ (reference sequence). The CDR3 is CASSLNGEETQYF. The CDR3 DNA reads as TGTGCCAGCAGCTTAAATGGGGAAGAGACCCAGTACTTC.

The rearrangement links TRBV2 to TRBJ2-7, with 9 bases identical to TRBD1. CDR1 is SNHLY and CDR2 is FYNNEI in the germline V gene. After removal of 4 bases from V and 12 bases from J, the junction contained 7 bases not matched to a gene. The CDR3 spans 12 residues. The CDR3 is CASSGDRALRYF. The CDR3 nucleotides are TGTGCCAGCAGTGGGGACAGGGCCCTAAGGTACTTC.

The sample holds one count of this clone. The chain carries TRBV19 and TRBJ2-3, with a weak D call TRBD2 (5 bases). Germline V gene sequence: CDR1 LNHDA, CDR2 SQIVND (reference sequence). V was pared by 6 bases and J by 3 bases, with 13 bases between. CDR3 length equals 14 residues. The CDR3 is CASRPARRTDTQYF. The CDR3 DNA is TGTGCCAGTAGGCCTGCACGGAGGACAGATACGCAGTATTTT.

The V call is TRBV30, the J call TRBJ2-7, with 7 bases identical to TRBD1. CDR1 is GTSNPN, CDR2 SVGIG, per germline (reference sequence). With V trimmed by 3 bases and J by 5 bases, 4 bases remained unmatched. The CDR3 loop spans 12 amino acids. CDR3 sequence: CAWSQTGNEQYF. The CDR3 bases are TGTGCCTGGAGCCAGACAGGGAACGAGCAGTACTTC.

CDR3 protein: CASSQDYTGGSEAFF. In DNA, the CDR3 is TGTGCCAGCAGCCAGGACTATACAGGGGGTTCTGAAGCTTTCTTT. The chain uses TRBV3-1 (or the pseudogene TRBV3-2) and TRBJ1-1, with 8 bases aligning to TRBD1. J lost 6 bases, V lost 3 bases, and 9 bases had no gene match. This CDR3 spans 15 amino acids. CDR1 is LGHDT, CDR2 YNNKEL, per germline (reference sequence).

The chain uses TRBV7-6 and TRBJ2-3, with TRBD2 matching 16 bases. After removal of 5 bases from V and 3 bases from J, the junction contained 2 bases not matched to a gene. Germline V gene sequence: CDR1 SGHVS, CDR2 FNYEAQ. CDR3 length: 16 amino acids. CDR3 nucleotide sequence: TGTGCCAGCAGCCAGGGACTAGCGGGGGGGACAGATACGCAGTATTTT. Translation gives CASSQGLAGGTDTQYF.

This chain uses TRBV27 with TRBJ2-3; TRBD2 agrees at 16 bases. The length of the CDR3 is 19 residues. Germline V gene data show CDR1 as MNHEY and CDR2 as SMNVEV (reference sequence). V lost 2 bases, J lost 1 base, and 6 bases stayed unmatched. The CDR3 coding sequence is TGTGCCAGCAGTTTAAGGGGACTAGCGGGGGGGAGACGCACAGATACGCAGTATTTT. It encodes CASSLRGLAGGRRTDTQYF.

The chain links TRBV5-1 to TRBJ2-5; D may be TRBD1 (7 bases). Germline-derived CDR1 and CDR2 are SGHRS and YFSETQ. With 3 bases removed from V and 6 bases from J, the gap between germline ends came to 12 bases. The CDR3 is made up of 13 amino acids. The CDR3 DNA reads TGCGCCAGCAGCTCTCAGGGGGGACAGACCCAGTACTTC. Its translation: CASSSQGGQTQYF.

The chain uses TRBV7-6 and TRBJ2-3, with 10 nucleotides matching TRBD2. The CDR3 runs to 20 residues. CDR1 and CDR2 from the germline V gene are SGHVS and FNYEAQ. V lost 1 base, J lost 7 bases, and 20 bases stayed unmatched. CDR3 sequence (DNA): TGTGCCAGCAGCTTAGGTGCCCTAGCGGGGGTGCGGGCTAAGCAGAATACGCAGTATTTT. As protein: CASSLGALAGVRAKQNTQYF.

This clone was seen only once. The chain recombines TRBV6-4 with TRBJ2-1; D call uncertain. The CDR3 runs to 13 residues. Germline V lookup: CDR1 MRHNA, CDR2 SNTAGT. V lost 3 bases and J 5 bases, leaving 8 bases between the germline ends. The CDR3 sequence: CASSESVDNEQFF. The CDR3 DNA is TGTGCCAGCAGTGAATCGGTGGACAATGAGCAGTTCTTC.

The genes are TRBV4-1 and TRBJ1-6; TRBD1 agrees at 7 bases. The trim removed 0 bases at V and 4 bases at J, leaving 6 bases unmatched. Germline V gives CDR1 MGHRA, CDR2 YSYEKL. This CDR3 comprises 17 residues. CDR3 amino acids: CASSQDRDRAYNSPLHF. The CDR3 nucleotides are TGCGCCAGCAGCCAAGATCGCGACAGGGCTTATAATTCACCCCTCCACTTT.

This clone was seen a single time. J is TRBJ2-5 and V is TRBV5-5, with 7 nucleotides matching TRBD1. This CDR3 has 16 residues. Germline V lookup: CDR1 SGHKS, CDR2 YYEKEE (reference sequence). V was clipped by 4 bases and J by 0 bases; unmatched bases: 9. The CDR3 protein is CASSLTWTGHQETQYF. The CDR3 DNA is TGTGCCAGCAGCCTCACCTGGACAGGCCACCAAGAGACCCAGTACTTC. The variable domain in full, completed from reference TRBV5-5 and TRBJ2-5, reads DAGVTQSPTHLIKTRGQQVTLRCSPISGHKSVSWYQQVLGQGPQFIFQYYEKEERGRGNFPDRFSARQFPNYSSELNVNALLLGDSALYLCASSLTWTGHQETQYFGPGTRLLVL.

The CDR3 DNA follows: TGTGCCAGCAGCCTAGGACAGGGGGATGAAAAACTGTTTTTT. It encodes CASSLGQGDEKLFF. V is TRBV5-4 and J is TRBJ1-4; TRBD1 aligns across 10 bases. This CDR3 has 14 residues. V gave up 4 bases and J gave up 6 bases; unmatched junction bases: 3. Germline CDR1 SGHNT, CDR2 YYREEE (reference sequence).

This clone has a handful of counts. The chain links TRBV21-1 to TRBJ2-5; the listed D gene, TRBD2, was not tested against the DNA. TRBV21-1 is tagged as a pseudogene. The CDR3 is 13 residues long. The CDR3 DNA follows: TGTGCCAGCAGCAAACCCGGGGGGGAGACCCAGTACTTC. Its translation: CASSKPGGETQYF.

The rearrangement uses TRBV11-2 and TRBJ2-7; TRBD1 matches 7 bases. Germline CDR1 and CDR2: SGHAT and FQNNGV. Unmatched junction bases numbered 9, after V lost 5 bases and J lost 5 bases. This CDR3 has 14 amino acids. Here the CDR3 reads CASSPWTGLNEQYF. In DNA, the CDR3 is TGTGCCAGCAGCCCGTGGACAGGTTTAAACGAGCAGTACTTC.

V and J are TRBV6-1 and TRBJ2-7; tentative D call: TRBD1 (6 bases). This CDR3 spans 13 amino acids. The germline V and J ends were trimmed by 3 bases and 6 bases, with 12 bases remaining between them. CDR1 and CDR2 (germline): MNHNS, SASEGT. The CDR3 nucleotides read TGTGCCAGCAGTGAGTTGGGGGCTCGCGAGCAGTACTTC. This translates into CASSELGAREQYF.

The rearrangement uses TRBV30 and TRBJ2-3; 14 positions agree with TRBD2. The junction had 2 bases not matched to a gene; V was cut back by 8 bases and J by 4 bases. CDR1 is GTSNPN, CDR2 SVGIG, per germline (reference sequence). The CDR3 sequence is 13 residues long. The CDR3 here is CARGLAGADTQYF. The DNA for the CDR3 is TGTGCCCGGGGACTAGCGGGGGCAGATACGCAGTATTTT.

About this clone itself: Within the sample, other DNA sequences also encode this same CDR3. The J gene is TRBJ1-5, the V gene TRBV7-9; a weak D match, TRBD1 (6 bases). Germline V CDR1 and CDR2: SEHNR, FQNEAQ (reference sequence). The V and J ends lost 3 bases and 4 bases respectively, with 7 bases between them. The CDR3 runs to 13 residues. CDR3 in amino acids: CASSFTGNQPQHF. The CDR3 DNA sequence: TGTGCCAGCAGCTTTACAGGGAATCAGCCCCAGCATTTT.